A single sample is the source of the 14 T cell receptor beta chains below, sequenced in a study of cytomegalovirus exposure and HLA in healthy donors. PCR primers comprised 60 Vbeta and 13 Jbeta primers. TCRdb's copy holds only in-frame clones and misses some; the assay was immunoSEQ multiplex PCR. The sample is made up of approximately 50,000 clones, and the top ten hold under 3% of it. The sequenced sample consisted of PBMCs. These receptors came from a female donor in good health and CMV-seronegative.

The rearrangement uses TRBV28 and TRBJ2-1; TRBD1 is a possible D gene (7 bases). V lost 4 bases to trimming and J lost 7 bases, with 17 bases between them. The CDR3 runs 15 residues. Germline V gene lookup returns CDR1 MDHEN and CDR2 SYDVKM. The CDR3 nucleotides are TGTGCCAGCAGTTCGCCCGACAGGGCGGGGAATGAGCAGTTCTTC. Protein sequence: CASSSPDRAGNEQFF.

The chain is built from TRBV18 and TRBJ2-5; D is perhaps TRBD2 (5 bases). With 1 base removed from V and 5 bases from J, the gap between germline ends came to 17 bases. The germline gives CDR1 KGHSH, CDR2 LQKENI. This CDR3 region has 16 residues. The CDR3, as DNA: TGTGCCAGCTCACCACTACTCGGACTGGGTGGGGAGACCCAGTACTTC. Protein sequence: CASSPLLGLGGETQYF.

The chain couples TRBV2 to TRBJ2-2; D is possibly TRBD1 (5 bases). Trimming removed 6 bases at V and 7 bases at J, with 12 bases between. This CDR3 is built from 13 residues. Germline V lookup: CDR1 SNHLY, CDR2 FYNNEI. CDR3 sequence reads: CASRAQGIGELFF. CDR3 nucleotide sequence: TGTGCCAGCAGGGCTCAGGGAATCGGGGAGCTGTTTTTT.

This chain links TRBV18 with TRBJ2-7; D is unclear. Germline V gene data show CDR1 as KGHSH and CDR2 as LQKENI. V was cut by 2 bases and J by 2 bases, with 16 bases left in between. This CDR3 has 16 amino acids. The CDR3 loop reads CASSPSAPVRAYEQYF. Here the CDR3 DNA reads TGTGCCAGCTCACCAAGTGCCCCGGTCCGCGCCTACGAGCAGTACTTC. The whole variable domain, remainder taken from reference TRBV18 and TRBJ2-7, is NAGVMQNPRHLVRRRGQEARLRCSPMKGHSHVYWYRQLPEEGLKFMVYLQKENIIDESGMPKERFSAEFPKEGPSILRIQQVVRGDSAAYFCASSPSAPVRAYEQYFGPGTRLTVT.

Comments on this clone: The sample carries other DNA sequences with the same CDR3. The CDR3 sequence is CAWSPDSYGYTF. CDR3 nucleotides: TGTGCCTGGAGTCCAGACAGCTATGGCTACACCTTC. The chain carries TRBV30 and TRBJ1-2; a weak D match, TRBD1 (5 bases). The V and J ends lost 2 bases and 4 bases respectively, with 8 bases between them. This CDR3 is built from 12 residues. Germline-derived CDR1 and CDR2 are GTSNPN and SVGIG (reference sequence).

This chain uses TRBV5-4 with TRBJ2-5; 10 nucleotides align to TRBD2. Germline V lookup: CDR1 SGHNT, CDR2 YYREEE (reference sequence). The CDR3 runs to 15 residues. The junction had 2 bases not matched to a gene; V was cut back by 0 bases and J by 3 bases. The CDR3 DNA is TGTGCCAGCAGCTTGGTAGCGGGAGGTGAAGAGACCCAGTACTTC. Protein product: CASSLVAGGEETQYF.

Written as DNA, the CDR3 is TGCAGCGTTGTGGGCAGGGCAGGATTTGAAGCTTTCTTT. Translation: CSVVGRAGFEAFF. This chain uses TRBV29-1 with TRBJ1-1; tentatively, D is TRBD1 (5 bases). The CDR3 consists of 13 residues. Between the trimmed V and J ends, which lost 4 bases and 7 bases, there was a span of 16 bases. The V gene's germline CDR1 is SQVTM and CDR2 ANQGSEA. Based on the CDR3 plus reference TRBV29-1 and TRBJ1-1, the full variable domain is SAVISQKPSRDICQRGTSLTIQCQVDSQVTMMFWYRQQPGQSLTLIATANQGSEATYESGFVIDKFPISRPNLTFSTLTVSNMSPEDSSIYLCSVVGRAGFEAFFGQGTRLTVV.

J is TRBJ1-2 and V is TRBV18; D gene ambiguous. The CDR3 has 16 amino acids. Deletions cut 2 bases from V and 4 bases from J, with 17 bases between. Per germline, CDR1 KGHSH and CDR2 LQKENI. The CDR3 DNA reads TGTGCCAGCTCACCAGGTTTAGCGGGAGACCCCTATGGCTACACCTTC. As protein: CASSPGLAGDPYGYTF.

This rearrangement joins TRBV4-1 to TRBJ1-2; tentatively, D is TRBD1 (5 bases). The CDR3 has 13 residues. Germline V gene data show CDR1 as MGHRA and CDR2 as YSYEKL. V gave up 8 bases and J gave up 6 bases, with 16 bases separating them. This CDR3 reads CASSALTGDGYTF. CDR3 in DNA: TGCGCCAGCTCCGCTCTCACGGGGGATGGCTACACCTTC.

The genes are TRBV5-6 and TRBJ2-5, with no clear D. Germline lookup yields CDR1 SGHDT and CDR2 YYEEEE. V lost 1 base to trimming and J lost 5 bases, with 6 bases between them. The CDR3 totals 12 residues. The CDR3 protein is CASSLNWETQYF. In DNA, the CDR3 is TGTGCCAGCAGCTTGAACTGGGAGACCCAGTACTTC.

The chain carries TRBV4-3 and TRBJ2-7; D is possibly TRBD2 (5 bases). The CDR3 loop spans 14 amino acids. CDR1 is LGHNA and CDR2 is YSLEER in the germline V gene. V was shortened by 7 bases and J by 4 bases, with 17 bases between the two germline ends. The CDR3, as DNA: TGCGCCAGCACGTCCGGGATCGGTGCATACGAGCAGTACTTC. The encoded protein is CASTSGIGAYEQYF.

CDR3 coding DNA: TGTGCCAGCCGACCCGTAGCGGAGACTGAAGCTTTCTTT. Its translation: CASRPVAETEAFF. This chain links TRBV9 with TRBJ1-1, with D hard to call. The CDR3 contains 13 residues. Germline V gene sequence: CDR1 SGDLS, CDR2 YYNGEE. V gave up 7 bases and J gave up 5 bases, with 15 bases separating them. Supplemented by reference TRBV9 and TRBJ1-1, the full variable domain reads DSGVTQTPKHLITATGQRVTLRCSPRSGDLSVYWYQQSLDQGLQFLIQYYNGEERAKGNILERFSAQQFPDLHSELNLSSLELGDSALYFCASRPVAETEAFFGQGTRLTVV.

This chain joins TRBV9 and TRBJ1-2; maybe TRBD1 (5 bases). V was pared by 0 bases and J by 8 bases, with 14 bases between. Germline values: CDR1 SGDLS, CDR2 YYNGEE. The CDR3 length is 14 residues. CDR3 in amino acids: CASSVGVGAGGYTF. The CDR3 region has the DNA TGTGCCAGCAGCGTAGGAGTTGGGGCAGGAGGCTACACCTTC.

V usage is TRBV6-5 and J usage is TRBJ2-5, with TRBD2 matching over 10 bases. V lost 3 bases to trimming and J lost 7 bases; unmatched junction nucleotides: 11. This CDR3 spans 16 amino acids. Germline-derived CDR1 and CDR2 are MNHEY and SVGAGI. This CDR3 reads CASSYFSGRAGGTQYF. CDR3 bases: TGTGCCAGCAGTTATTTCAGCGGGAGGGCCGGAGGGACCCAGTACTTC.